This T cell receptor beta chain was sequenced for a study of shared clonotypes between healthy human individuals. In the original analysis: Filtering differed since immunoSEQ provided only junctions, with no quality scores. Only in-frame clones appear in the TCRdb table, and some are missing; sequencing was by immunoSEQ multiplex PCR. That table furnishes V, J and clone size, whereas the DNA furnished D and trimming. The table records roughly 2 million clones, roughly 94% of them present only once. Findings and caveats of the study: Memory subsets had estimated richness that was generally smaller than that of naive subsets.

As regards this clone: Its specificity is unknown.

The CDR3 has 13 residues. V gave up 4 bases and J gave up 5 bases, with 11 bases separating them. Germline CDR1 reads MGHDK; CDR2 reads SYGVNS. Terminally differentiated effector memory CD45RA+ cells were excluded by CCR7 positive selection of CD45RO-negative cells. This TCR was sampled from a man younger than 35 in good health. Sequenced material: naive CD8+ T cells sorted from blood. V gene TRBV25-1 combines with J gene TRBJ2-5; D assignment may be TRBD1 or TRBD2 (5 bases each). CDR3 amino acids: CASSGAWGETQYF. CDR3 coding DNA: TGTGCCAGCAGTGGCGCGTGGGGGGAGACCCAGTACTTC. Drawing the rest from reference TRBV25-1 and TRBJ2-5, the complete variable domain is EADIYQTPRYLVIGTGKKITLECSQTMGHDKMYWYQQDPGMELHLIHYSYGVNSTEKGDLSSESTVSRIRTEHFPLTLESARPSHTSQYLCASSGAWGETQYFGPGTRLLVL.